Presented here are 8 T cell receptor beta chains from one specimen sequenced in a study of blood T cell dynamics during melanoma immunotherapy. TCRdb's copy holds only in-frame clones and misses some; the assay was immunoSEQ multiplex PCR. The sample shows roughly 30,000 clones, roughly 84% of them seen only once. Time point: week 3, after first cycle of checkpoint inhibitor. Sample: blood, taken from a patient treated with checkpoint blockade. The source of these receptors is a human donor with melanoma.

The J gene is TRBJ1-1, the V gene TRBV6-5; possible D gene TRBD1, 6 bases. The CDR3 is 15 amino acids. Trimming took off 5 bases at V and 4 bases at J, with 17 bases between the two ends. Germline lookup yields CDR1 MNHEY and CDR2 SVGAGI. CDR3: CASSNGGGWITEAFF. The CDR3 nucleotides read TGTGCCAGCAGTAACGGGGGGGGCTGGATCACTGAAGCTTTCTTT.

The CDR3 DNA reads TGCAGCGTTGTTTCGGGTAGTAGTGACAGGGGCAATGAGCAGTTCTTC. Its translation: CSVVSGSSDRGNEQFF. The chain joins TRBV29-1 to TRBJ2-1, with 8 bases that match TRBD1. V shed 4 bases and J 6 bases; nucleotides not matched to a gene: 14. CDR3 length equals 16 residues. Germline V gene sequence: CDR1 SQVTM, CDR2 ANQGSEA.

The chain carries TRBV5-5 and TRBJ1-4; D call uncertain. The CDR3 has 15 amino acids. In germline, CDR1 is SGHKS, CDR2 YYEKEE (reference sequence). V was clipped by 6 bases and J by 8 bases, with 20 bases between them. The CDR3 region is CASTLSRAAKEKLFF. In DNA, the CDR3 is TGTGCCAGCACCCTAAGTCGGGCCGCGAAGGAAAAACTGTTTTTT.

The CDR3 DNA reads TGTGCCAGTAGTGTGTCAACAGGGTATGGCTACACCTTC. This codes for CASSVSTGYGYTF. The rearrangement uses TRBV19 and TRBJ1-2, with D perhaps matching TRBD1 (6 bases). Germline values: CDR1 LNHDA, CDR2 SQIVND (reference sequence). CDR3 length: 13 amino acids. Between the trimmed V and J ends, which lost 5 bases and 5 bases, there was a span of 12 bases.

This chain uses TRBV5-8 with TRBJ1-4; tentatively, D is TRBD1 (6 bases). Germline CDR1 SGHTS, CDR2 YDEGEE. V was shortened by 2 bases and J by 16 bases, with 15 bases between the two germline ends. The CDR3 extends over 12 amino acids. The CDR3 region is CASSFRGHFWFF. The DNA for the CDR3 is TGTGCCAGCAGCTTCAGGGGTCACTTCTGGTTTTTT.

The rearrangement uses TRBV21-1 and TRBJ2-7. TRBV21-1 is reported as a pseudogene. This CDR3 region has 17 residues. The CDR3 region is CASSKVRIAGDRVEQYF. The DNA for the CDR3 is TGTGCCAGCAGCAAAGTCCGGATTGCGGGAGACAGGGTCGAGCAGTACTTC.

This chain links TRBV10-3 with TRBJ2-7; 9 bases map to TRBD2. The CDR3 contains 14 residues. V was clipped by 4 bases and J by 0 bases; unmatched bases: 1. From germline, CDR1 is ENHRY and CDR2 SYGVKD. Here the CDR3 reads CAISGSGGSYEQYF. In DNA form, the CDR3 reads TGTGCCATCAGTGGTAGCGGGGGCTCCTACGAGCAGTACTTC.

The chain couples TRBV18 to TRBJ1-2, with 8 bases matching TRBD1. The V gene end was trimmed by 2 bases and the J gene end by 8 bases; junction bases not matched to a gene: 10. Germline-derived CDR1 and CDR2 are KGHSH and LQKENI. The CDR3 runs to 15 residues. The CDR3 spells CASSPGTGGTGGYTF. DNA of the CDR3: TGTGCCAGCTCACCAGGGACAGGAGGGACGGGAGGCTACACCTTC.